This T cell receptor beta chain was documented in a study of blood T cell repertoires in COVID-19. CDR3 size: 12 residues. The germline V gene has CDR1 SEHNR and CDR2 FQNEAQ (reference sequence). Trimming at V came to 1 base and at J to 7 bases, leaving 0 bases not matched to a gene. In terms of age and location, participants ranged from roughly 18 to 90 years and lived in roughly 22 US areas. Clinical histories supplied by participants themselves formed the basis of cohort assignment. Per the authors' pipeline: Reference gene primer amplification gave nucleated cell count estimates. Method: immunoSEQ multiplex PCR; TCRdb's copy keeps in-frame clones and lacks some. Clonal size and the V and J genes are those of that table, whereas D and trimming came from the DNA. Seen here are 250,000 or so clones, approximately 85% observed once, and the top ten hold roughly 6.7%.

The chain uses TRBV7-9 and TRBJ1-2; TRBD1 agrees at 7 bases. Sequenced sample: PBMCs or T cells enriched from blood (not recorded which). This TCR derives from a woman between 50 and 59 years old who had been exposed to COVID-19. The CDR3 DNA reads as TGTGCCAGCAGCTTAGGACAGGGTGGCTACACCTTC. As protein: CASSLGQGGYTF.